The 30 T cell receptor beta chains in this list originate from one sample, sequenced in a study of vaccination and CD4 T cells after COVID-19. Treatment specified: roughly ten-day PBMC culture with coronavirus spike peptide pools or control peptides (ViraFEST assay). Gathering of the CD4+ T cells, from the unexposed donor, took place before the COVID-19 pandemic (2011-2018). The antigens for these receptors are not known. Cultured CD4+ T cell DNA was sequenced using the Oncomine TCR Beta short-read assay. TCRdb passed the PCR reads through MiXCR, listing each CDR3 protein once. The repertoire holds roughly 4,500 distinct CDR3 sequences, with about three fifths as singletons. Sample: CD4+ T cells from blood, cultured in vitro. The receptors come from a human donor in good health.

This clonotype is termed medium-sized (0.01 to 0.1%). The chain is built from TRBV5-1 and TRBJ1-1; D not certain. The germline V gene encodes CDR1 SGHRS and CDR2 YFSETQ. This CDR3 is built from 16 residues. Trimming cost V 0 bases and J 0 bases, with 12 bases left between them. The CDR3 sequence: CASSLGVAGMNTEAFF. The CDR3 DNA sequence: TGCGCCAGCAGCTTGGGTGTTGCCGGAATGAACACTGAAGCTTTCTTT.

Details on this clonotype: One end of the junction is discordant with germline, which a read error may explain. CDR3 sequence: CVSSPSRQGWTEAFF. In DNA form, the CDR3 reads TGTGTCAGCAGTCCATCCCGACAGGGTTGGACTGAAGCTTTCTTT. The rearrangement joins TRBV6-1 to TRBJ1-1; 7 bases match TRBD1. The length of the CDR3 is 15 residues. CDR1 is MNHNS, CDR2 SASEGT, per germline.

The chain links TRBV9 to TRBJ2-7; 11 nucleotides align to TRBD1. CDR3 length: 16 amino acids. J was trimmed by 7 bases and V by 1 base; bases with no gene match: 10. Germline V gene lookup returns CDR1 SGDLS and CDR2 YYNGEE. The DNA of the CDR3 is TGTGCCAGCAGCGTAATATCTGGACAGGGGGCTCGGGAGCAGTACTTC. It translates to CASSVISGQGAREQYF.

The chain links TRBV7-2 to TRBJ2-3; 9 bases fit TRBD2. Germline V gene lookup returns CDR1 SGHTA and CDR2 FQGNSA. This CDR3 has 15 amino acids. J lost 1 base, V lost 4 bases, and 3 bases had no gene match. The CDR3 sequence is CASSWTSAGTDTQYF. CDR3 DNA: TGTGCCAGCAGCTGGACTAGCGCAGGCACAGATACGCAGTATTTT.

This clonotype was seen a handful of times. The V gene is TRBV20-1, the J gene TRBJ2-7, with 8 bases lining up with TRBD2. J was trimmed by 5 bases and V by 3 bases; bases with no gene match: 12. Germline lookup yields CDR1 DFQATT and CDR2 SNEGSKA (reference sequence). The length of the CDR3 is 15 residues. CDR3 nucleotides: TGCAGTGCTAGGGTACCGGGCGGGGGGCCCCACGAGCAGTACTTC. It yields the protein CSARVPGGGPHEQYF.

The chain employs TRBV12-3 or TRBV12-4 and TRBJ1-1; D possibly corresponds to TRBD1 (6 bases). The length of the CDR3 is 15 residues. The germline V and J ends were trimmed by 4 bases and 1 base, with 13 bases remaining between them. The CDR3 nucleotides read TGTGCCAGCAGTTCACAGGGCAGGGGGAACACTGAAGCTTTCTTT. It yields the protein CASSSQGRGNTEAFF.

Notes on this clonotype: A read error may produce the germline difference seen at one junction end. This rearrangement joins TRBV28 to TRBJ1-5; 7 nucleotides match TRBD1. This CDR3 spans 12 amino acids. Germline loops: CDR1 MDHEN, CDR2 SYDVKM. The CDR3 DNA follows: TGTGCCAGCAGTTTAGCTCTAGGACAGGCGAATTTT. Its translation is CASSLALGQANF.

The chain is built from TRBV6-5 and TRBJ1-1; TRBD1 aligns across 7 bases. This CDR3 is built from 14 residues. V dropped 2 bases and J dropped 10; count of bases not matched to a gene: 10. Germline CDR1 reads MNHEY; CDR2 reads SVGAGI. The CDR3: CASSYRVQGFLAFF. In DNA, the CDR3 is TGTGCCAGCAGTTACAGGGTACAGGGGTTTTTAGCTTTCTTT.

This clonotype was observed a few times. The rearrangement uses TRBV5-4 and TRBJ1-6; D remains unclear. Trimming took off 1 base at V and 0 bases at J, with 8 bases between the two ends. The germline V gene encodes CDR1 SGHNT and CDR2 YYREEE (reference sequence). This CDR3 has 16 amino acids. The CDR3 region is CASSLSGNSYNSPLHF. Written as DNA, the CDR3 is TGTGCCAGCAGCTTGTCTGGGAACTCCTATAATTCACCCCTCCACTTT. Looking up the rest from reference TRBV5-4 and TRBJ1-6 gives the full variable domain: ETGVTQSPTHLIKTRGQQVTLRCSSQSGHNTVSWYQQALGQGPQFIFQYYREEENGRGNFPPRFSGLQFPNYSSELNVNALELDDSALYLCASSLSGNSYNSPLHFGNGTRLTVT.

The rearrangement uses TRBV5-1 and TRBJ2-7; no clear D. The CDR3 consists of 17 residues. Trimming removed 1 base from V and 0 bases from J, with 17 bases in between. The germline CDR1 and CDR2 sequences are SGHRS and YFSETQ. CDR3 residues: CASSLILETPTSYEQYF. The DNA of the CDR3 is TGCGCCAGCAGCTTGATCCTGGAGACACCGACCTCCTACGAGCAGTACTTC.

This chain connects TRBV6-1 to TRBJ1-1, with unresolved D. The CDR3 covers 15 residues. With 4 bases removed from V and 3 bases from J, the gap between germline ends came to 15 bases. Germline assignment: CDR1 MNHNS and CDR2 SASEGT. The CDR3 DNA follows: TGTGCCAGCAGTGCGCGACACTTGCGGGACACTGAAGCTTTCTTT. It is translated as CASSARHLRDTEAFF.

This clonotype has more than one count but fewer than ten. The chain links TRBV20-1 to TRBJ1-5, with no clear D. The germline gives CDR1 DFQATT, CDR2 SNEGSKA (reference sequence). There are 14 residues in the CDR3. V was shortened by 4 bases and J by 3 bases, with 13 bases between the two germline ends. Here the CDR3 reads CSATRLENNQPQHF. The CDR3 DNA reads as TGCAGTGCTACCAGACTGGAAAACAATCAGCCCCAGCATTTT.

V gene TRBV20-1 combines with J gene TRBJ2-3, with D uncertain. The V and J ends lost 5 bases and 2 bases respectively, with 8 bases between them. CDR1 and CDR2 (germline): DFQATT, SNEGSKA (reference sequence). The CDR3 is made up of 12 amino acids. This chain's CDR3 is CSALLDTDTQYF. The CDR3 nucleotides are TGCAGTGCTCTTTTGGACACAGATACGCAGTATTTT.

This clonotype appeared a few times. The V gene is TRBV15, the J gene TRBJ1-1; no reliable D call. This CDR3 has 13 residues. Trimming removed 8 bases from V and 3 bases from J, with 13 bases in between. Germline CDR1 and CDR2: LNHNV and YYDKDF (reference sequence). CDR3 protein: CATSPGEDTEAFF. In nucleotides, the CDR3 is TGTGCCACCTCCCCCGGGGAGGACACTGAAGCTTTCTTT.

V is TRBV6-1 and J is TRBJ1-2; possibly TRBD1 for D (5 bases). The CDR3 extends over 14 amino acids. Looked up from germline, CDR1 is MNHNS and CDR2 is SASEGT. Trimming left V 5 bases short and J 8 bases short, with 18 bases between. The CDR3 protein is CASSPVMSGNGYTF. The CDR3 DNA reads as TGTGCCAGCAGTCCGGTTATGTCAGGGAACGGCTACACCTTC.

The chain recombines TRBV12-1 with TRBJ1-2; the D call in the table, TRBD1, was not verified against the DNA. TRBV12-1 represents a pseudogene. CDR3 length equals 16 residues. The DNA for the CDR3 is TGTGCCAGCAGCTTTAAGGGGGGCCAGACTAACTATGGCTACACCTTC. Residues: CASSFKGGQTNYGYTF.

This chain connects TRBV12-3 or TRBV12-4 to TRBJ1-2, with unresolved D. The CDR3 has 15 residues. The germline V and J ends were trimmed by 4 bases and 4 bases, with 16 bases remaining between them. CDR3 loop: CASSSRTGSAYGYTF. Written as DNA, the CDR3 is TGTGCCAGCAGTTCCCGGACGGGATCGGCCTATGGCTACACCTTC.

This clonotype was detected only a few times. The chain is built from TRBV4-1 and TRBJ2-3; the match to TRBD2 covers 8 bases. This CDR3 contains 16 residues. Trimming took 4 bases from V and 2 from J; bases not matched to a gene: 8. Germline CDR1 is MGHRA and CDR2 is YSYEKL. The CDR3 DNA sequence: TGCGCCAGCAGCCCCCTCGGGGGGGGGAACACAGATACGCAGTATTTT. This gives the protein CASSPLGGGNTDTQYF.

The V and J genes are TRBV15 and TRBJ1-4, with D possibly being TRBD1 (5 bases). The CDR3 is made up of 14 amino acids. V lost 6 bases to trimming and J lost 2 bases, with 10 bases between them. Per germline, CDR1 LNHNV and CDR2 YYDKDF (reference sequence). CDR3 sequence: CATRRGTTNEKLFF. CDR3 in DNA: TGTGCCACCAGAAGGGGAACGACTAATGAAAAACTGTTTTTT. The whole variable domain, filled in from reference TRBV15 and TRBJ1-4, reads DAMVIQNPRYQVTQFGKPVTLSCSQTLNHNVMYWYQQKSSQAPKLLFHYYDKDFNNEADTPDNFQSRRPNTSFCFLDIRSPGLGDTAMYLCATRRGTTNEKLFFGSGTQLSVL.

J is TRBJ1-1 and V is TRBV2, with 7 bases matching TRBD1. Germline trimming cut 3 bases from V and 6 bases from J; bases unmatched to any gene: 10. Germline lookup yields CDR1 SNHLY and CDR2 FYNNEI. The CDR3 length is 15 residues. The CDR3 sequence: CASSDLLTGTAEAFF. CDR3 in DNA: TGTGCCAGCAGTGATTTACTAACCGGGACAGCTGAAGCTTTCTTT.

V gene TRBV6-1 combines with J gene TRBJ2-1, with 9 nucleotides matching TRBD2. V was clipped by 0 bases and J by 6 bases; unmatched bases: 3. The CDR3 extends over 15 amino acids. From germline, CDR1 is MNHNS and CDR2 SASEGT. The CDR3 here is CASSEASGSSNEQFF. The CDR3 DNA follows: TGTGCCAGCAGTGAAGCTAGCGGGAGTTCCAATGAGCAGTTCTTC.

This clonotype was seen more than once but under ten times. This chain connects TRBV20-1 to TRBJ2-7, with TRBD2 as a possible D gene (5 bases). The V end lost 6 bases, the J end lost 6 bases, and 15 bases lay between the germline ends. The germline gives CDR1 DFQATT, CDR2 SNEGSKA (reference sequence). The CDR3 contains 12 residues. This CDR3 reads CSALSRTSEQYF. The CDR3 nucleotides read TGCAGTGCCCTTTCCCGTACTAGCGAGCAGTACTTC.

The rearrangement uses TRBV7-6 and TRBJ2-2; D gene unclear. The germline CDR1 and CDR2 sequences are SGHVS and FNYEAQ. The CDR3 contains 22 residues. With 3 bases removed from V and 6 bases from J, the gap between germline ends came to 35 bases. The CDR3 here is CASSLGRGLGTPGATSAGELFF. The CDR3 bases are TGTGCCAGCAGCTTGGGCCGTGGCTTGGGTACCCCAGGAGCCACAAGCGCCGGGGAGCTGTTTTTT.

This clonotype was seen a few times. The chain recombines TRBV27 with TRBJ2-3; 11 bases match TRBD2. Germline V CDR1 and CDR2: MNHEY, SMNVEV (reference sequence). The CDR3 consists of 15 residues. The V segment lost 3 bases and the J segment 3 bases; nucleotides outside the gene matches: 2. CDR3 residues: CASSFSGGATDTQYF. In DNA, the CDR3 is TGTGCCAGCAGTTTTAGCGGGGGGGCTACAGATACGCAGTATTTT.

This clonotype was observed a few times. The chain has TRBV20-1 and TRBJ1-5; no reliable D call. Germline V lookup: CDR1 DFQATT, CDR2 SNEGSKA (reference sequence). V was pared by 3 bases and J by 1 base, with 7 bases between. The CDR3 has 13 residues. The CDR3 DNA is TGCAGTGCTAGTTTTTCCAGCAATCAGCCCCAGCATTTT. This codes for CSASFSSNQPQHF.

The rearrangement uses TRBV3-1 and TRBJ2-3; 10 bases are a match to TRBD2. Per germline, CDR1 LGHDT and CDR2 YNNKEL (reference sequence). CDR3 size: 16 residues. V gave up 2 bases and J gave up 2 bases; unmatched junction bases: 4. DNA for the CDR3: TGTGCCAGCAGCCAAACTAGCGGGGACAACACAGATACGCAGTATTTT. Its translation is CASSQTSGDNTDTQYF.

This clonotype has a handful of counts. The chain links TRBV7-2 to TRBJ1-6, with D maybe TRBD1 (6 bases). CDR1 and CDR2 (germline): SGHTA, FQGNSA. V shed 3 bases and J shed 10 bases, with 19 bases lying between them. The CDR3 has 16 amino acids. CDR3 protein: CASSFRGGARSSPLHF. CDR3 nucleotides: TGTGCCAGCAGCTTTAGAGGGGGGGCGCGCAGCTCACCCCTCCACTTT.

The rearrangement joins TRBV4-3 to TRBJ2-4, with D perhaps matching TRBD1 or TRBD2 (5 bases each). The V gene lost 3 bases and the J gene lost 9 bases, with 12 bases spanning the gap. The germline gives CDR1 LGHNA, CDR2 YSLEER. The CDR3 runs to 13 residues. The DNA of the CDR3 is TGCGCCAGCAGCCAGCTTACCGGGACCATTCAGTACTTC. Its protein product is CASSQLTGTIQYF.

The genes are TRBV19 and TRBJ2-3; 12 bases are a match to TRBD1. The CDR3 has 16 amino acids. Germline V gene data show CDR1 as LNHDA and CDR2 as SQIVND (reference sequence). V lost 3 bases and J lost 4; bases outside the gene matches: 5. The CDR3 sequence: CASSIEGTGGADTQYF. The CDR3 DNA reads as TGTGCCAGTAGTATCGAGGGGACAGGGGGCGCAGATACGCAGTATTTT.

The chain has TRBV20-1 and TRBJ2-7; weak D call: TRBD1 (6 bases). V gave up 8 bases and J gave up 0 bases, with 20 bases separating them. The CDR3 totals 15 residues. CDR1 DFQATT and CDR2 SNEGSKA come from the germline V gene (reference sequence). The CDR3 DNA reads TGCAGTCTCAGGAGGAGAGGGGGATACTCCTACGAGCAGTACTTC. This gives the protein CSLRRRGGYSYEQYF.